The 26 T cell receptor beta chains reported below all come from one sample, sequenced in a study of CD8 T cells in ankylosing spondylitis (dated by TCRdb to 2016 to 2017). Library construction relied on 5' RACE. The sequencer was an Illumina HiSeq 2500. The public reads were reanalyzed by TCRdb: fastp trimming at Q25, MiXCR alignment, in-frame beta chains only. Identical CDR3 proteins give one entry, which carries the most common genes and DNA. This sample gives under 250,000 distinct CDR3 sequences in total; around 24% of them show up just once. Jointly, the top ten make up roughly 6.7% of the sample. The sequenced sample consisted of blood, either unsorted or a sorted T cell fraction (not recorded which). All receptors derive from a male donor with ankylosing spondylitis or in good health (not recorded which).

This clonotype was found many times. A junction end diverges from the germline sequence, so it may reflect a read error. The V gene is TRBV10-3, the J gene TRBJ1-4, with 7 positions matching TRBD1. From germline, CDR1 is ENHRY and CDR2 SYGVKD. The CDR3 length is 9 residues. The CDR3 bases are TGTGCCACCAAGGGACAGTACGTTTTT. This encodes CATKGQYVF.

The gene calls are TRBV6-1 and TRBJ2-7; D is uncertain. CDR1 MNHNS and CDR2 SASEGT come from the germline V gene. The V end was cut by 7 bases, the J end by 5 bases, with 21 bases between. The CDR3 extends over 15 amino acids. DNA for the CDR3: TGTGCCAGCACGCTCATACCGAAGGGAACTCACGAGCAGTACTTC. Its protein product is CASTLIPKGTHEQYF.

This clonotype showed up many times. This rearrangement joins TRBV28 to TRBJ2-5; perhaps TRBD1 as D (6 bases). The V gene lost 6 bases and the J gene lost 5 bases, with 13 bases spanning the gap. Germline V CDR1 and CDR2: MDHEN, SYDVKM. The CDR3 covers 13 residues. The CDR3 nucleotides read TGTGCCAGCAGACCCACAGGGCGGGAGACCCAGTACTTC. Its translation: CASRPTGRETQYF.

The sample holds many counts of this clonotype. J is TRBJ2-1 and V is TRBV29-1; D is unclear. V lost 3 bases and J 4 bases, leaving 13 bases between the germline ends. The CDR3 has 14 amino acids. Germline V gene sequence: CDR1 SQVTM, CDR2 ANQGSEA. CDR3 in amino acids: CSVETIGCYNEQFF. The CDR3 DNA reads as TGCAGCGTTGAGACCATCGGGTGTTACAATGAGCAGTTCTTC.

This clonotype was detected many times. The chain uses TRBV4-2 and TRBJ2-3; 9 bases map to TRBD2. Germline V gene sequence: CDR1 LGHNA, CDR2 YNFKEQ. CDR3 length: 16 amino acids. V gave up 0 bases and J gave up 3 bases; unmatched junction bases: 4. This chain's CDR3 is CASSQDRAGGTDTQYF. The CDR3 DNA follows: TGTGCCAGCAGCCAAGATCGGGCGGGAGGGACAGATACGCAGTATTTT.

The chain is built from TRBV3-1 and TRBJ2-7; D might be TRBD2 (5 bases). The ends were cut back, 4 bases at V and 2 bases at J, with 12 bases in the middle. Germline V gene data show CDR1 as LGHDT and CDR2 as YNNKEL (reference sequence). CDR3 length equals 14 residues. CDR3 loop: CASSLGGLTYEQYF. In nucleotides, the CDR3 is TGTGCCAGCAGCCTTGGAGGCCTCACCTACGAGCAGTACTTC.

This clonotype was seen a few times. The CDR3 here is CSASRAGETQYF. As DNA, the CDR3 is TGCAGTGCTTCCCGTGCGGGCGAGACCCAGTACTTC. This chain uses TRBV20-1 with TRBJ2-5; possible D gene TRBD2, 5 bases. The V gene lost 5 bases and the J gene lost 5 bases, with 12 bases spanning the gap. From germline, CDR1 is DFQATT and CDR2 SNEGSKA (reference sequence). This CDR3 spans 12 amino acids.

Ten or more counts support this clonotype. This chain joins TRBV29-1 and TRBJ1-2; tentatively, D is TRBD1 (5 bases). This CDR3 region has 15 residues. Germline values: CDR1 SQVTM, CDR2 ANQGSEA. V was trimmed by 8 bases and J by 8 bases, leaving 27 bases between them. The CDR3 DNA is TGCAGCACTCTCCCTACGGACACCCAAGGTGGAGGCTACACCTTC. Translated: CSTLPTDTQGGGYTF.

This clonotype was recorded at least ten times. V and J are TRBV20-1 and TRBJ2-5, with D tentatively TRBD1 or TRBD2 (5 bases each). Trimming left V 3 bases short and J 5 bases short, with 22 bases between. The CDR3 contains 16 residues. CDR1 DFQATT and CDR2 SNEGSKA come from the germline V gene (reference sequence). The CDR3 is CSASSLTGPKGETQYF. CDR3 in DNA: TGCAGTGCTAGCAGTCTTACGGGGCCGAAGGGGGAGACCCAGTACTTC.

This chain connects TRBV6-5 to TRBJ2-1, with D hard to call. The CDR3 has 15 residues. V lost 2 bases and J lost 0, with 8 bases in between. Germline loops: CDR1 MNHEY, CDR2 SVGAGI. As DNA, the CDR3 is TGTGCCAGCAGTTACACAACCGACTCCTACAATGAGCAGTTCTTC. As protein: CASSYTTDSYNEQFF.

This clonotype came up many times. The chain recombines TRBV20-1 with TRBJ2-3; D remains unclear. V was shortened by 3 bases and J by 3 bases, with 10 bases between the two germline ends. Germline V gene data show CDR1 as DFQATT and CDR2 as SNEGSKA (reference sequence). This CDR3 has 13 amino acids. Here the CDR3 DNA reads TGCAGTGCTAGTCCCCAGACTACAGATACGCAGTATTTT. Its translation: CSASPQTTDTQYF.

The CDR3 here is CSAETDRVYNEQFF. As DNA, the CDR3 is TGCAGTGCCGAGACGGACAGGGTCTACAATGAGCAGTTCTTC. The rearrangement joins TRBV20-1 to TRBJ2-1, with 8 bases aligning to TRBD1. V lost 6 bases and J lost 3; bases outside the gene matches: 7. This CDR3 spans 14 amino acids. Germline-derived CDR1 and CDR2 are DFQATT and SNEGSKA (reference sequence).

This clonotype appeared once. The genes are TRBV15 and TRBJ2-7, with D unclear. Germline V CDR1 and CDR2: LNHNV, YYDKDF (reference sequence). The CDR3 spans 13 residues. V lost 0 bases, J lost 2 bases, and 5 bases lay in between. CDR3 coding DNA: TGTGCCACCAGCAGAGACACACCCTACGAGCAGTACTTC. It codes for CATSRDTPYEQYF.

Comments on this clonotype: One junction end does not reproduce the germline sequence, and a read error may be involved. V gene TRBV12-3 or TRBV12-4 combines with J gene TRBJ2-7, with TRBD2 matching 11 bases. The CDR3 extends over 14 amino acids. CDR3 amino acids: CASRLAGGPDEQYF. The DNA for the CDR3 is TGTGCCAGCAGGTTAGCGGGAGGGCCGGACGAGCAGTACTTC.

The table lists this clonotype with many counts. The V and J genes are TRBV20-1 and TRBJ2-5; TRBD1 matches 7 bases. The CDR3 is made up of 17 amino acids. V was pared by 0 bases and J by 1 base, with 11 bases of the junction left unmatched. Per the germline V gene, CDR1 is DFQATT and CDR2 is SNEGSKA (reference sequence). The CDR3 protein is CSARDIISRGSQETQYF. The DNA for the CDR3 is TGCAGTGCTAGAGATATCATAAGCAGGGGGTCCCAAGAGACCCAGTACTTC.

This clonotype was picked up many times. J is TRBJ2-3 and V is TRBV12-3 or TRBV12-4, with D uncertain. With 4 bases removed from V and 2 bases from J, the gap between germline ends came to 7 bases. CDR3 length: 13 amino acids. The CDR3 loop reads CASSSSYTDTQYF. CDR3 bases: TGTGCCAGCAGTTCCTCCTACACAGATACGCAGTATTTT.

The chain couples TRBV29-1 to TRBJ2-5, with D unresolved. CDR3 length equals 14 residues. V was shortened by 4 bases and J by 5 bases, with 17 bases between the two germline ends. Per germline, CDR1 SQVTM and CDR2 ANQGSEA. CDR3 sequence reads: CSVGRQLTRETQYF. The CDR3 region has the DNA TGCAGCGTTGGGCGGCAGCTCACGAGGGAGACCCAGTACTTC. Drawing the rest from reference TRBV29-1 and TRBJ2-5, the complete variable domain is SAVISQKPSRDICQRGTSLTIQCQVDSQVTMMFWYRQQPGQSLTLIATANQGSEATYESGFVIDKFPISRPNLTFSTLTVSNMSPEDSSIYLCSVGRQLTRETQYFGPGTRLLVL.

The rearrangement joins TRBV6-1 to TRBJ2-2, with 7 bases that match TRBD1. The germline V gene encodes CDR1 MNHNS and CDR2 SASEGT. V dropped 6 bases and J dropped 4; count of bases not matched to a gene: 14. The CDR3 runs 17 residues. CDR3 sequence (DNA): TGTGCCAGCAGGGGTACAGGGGTTTTCGAGAGCACCGGGGAGCTGTTTTTT. This gives the protein CASRGTGVFESTGELFF.

This clonotype was detected ten times or more. The chain carries TRBV7-6 and TRBJ2-7, with 7 nucleotides matching TRBD2. V lost 1 base to trimming and J lost 7 bases; unmatched junction nucleotides: 4. The CDR3 runs to 13 residues. Germline CDR1 reads SGHVS; CDR2 reads FNYEAQ. The CDR3 DNA follows: TGTGCCAGCAGCTTAGGGGGGGGACGTGAGCAGTACTTC. Encoded protein: CASSLGGGREQYF.

This clonotype occurred once. The rearrangement links TRBV12-3 or TRBV12-4 to TRBJ2-1; D remains unclear. The V end lost 8 bases, the J end lost 2 bases, and 10 bases lay between the germline ends. The CDR3 sequence is 13 residues long. The CDR3 loop is CASVWSTYNEQFF. CDR3 DNA: TGTGCCAGCGTGTGGTCAACCTACAATGAGCAGTTCTTC.

This clonotype has a count of ten or more. V is TRBV20-1 and J is TRBJ2-3; possibly TRBD1 for D (6 bases). Per germline, CDR1 DFQATT and CDR2 SNEGSKA (reference sequence). V was pared by 5 bases and J by 0 bases, with 18 bases between. This CDR3 spans 16 amino acids. The CDR3, as DNA: TGCAGTGCTTACCTGGGGGCGATATCTAGCACAGATACGCAGTATTTT. It translates to CSAYLGAISSTDTQYF.

This clonotype was observed a handful of times. This chain links TRBV12-3 or TRBV12-4 with TRBJ1-2, with D tentatively TRBD1 (5 bases). V was cut by 5 bases and J by 4 bases, with 20 bases left in between. The CDR3 contains 16 residues. The CDR3 DNA reads as TGTGCCAGCAGTGCTCGCACCGGGGCCCGGGGCTATGGCTACACCTTC. This codes for CASSARTGARGYGYTF.

This clonotype was recorded many times. The chain recombines TRBV20-1 with TRBJ1-6; possibly TRBD1 for D (6 bases). This CDR3 has 15 residues. The germline gives CDR1 DFQATT, CDR2 SNEGSKA (reference sequence). Deletions cut 6 bases from V and 0 bases from J, with 12 bases between. The CDR3 protein is CSARTDSSYNSPLHF. The CDR3, as DNA: TGCAGTGCCCGGACAGACAGCTCCTATAATTCACCCCTCCACTTT.

This chain uses TRBV20-1 with TRBJ1-1; D ambiguous. This CDR3 has 13 amino acids. V gave up 5 bases and J gave up 1 base, with 11 bases separating them. CDR1 DFQATT and CDR2 SNEGSKA come from the germline V gene (reference sequence). CDR3 nucleotides: TGCAGTGCTTTGAGGGTTCCGAACACTGAAGCTTTCTTT. It is translated as CSALRVPNTEAFF.

V usage is TRBV20-1 and J usage is TRBJ1-5, with a tentative D call TRBD1 (5 bases). V shed 5 bases and J shed 4 bases, with 15 bases lying between them. The CDR3 is made up of 14 amino acids. Germline-derived CDR1 and CDR2 are DFQATT and SNEGSKA (reference sequence). The DNA for the CDR3 is TGCAGTGCTCGAAAGAGGGGCTATAATCAGCCCCAGCATTTT. Translated, it gives CSARKRGYNQPQHF.

This clonotype was counted many times. This chain uses TRBV5-5 with TRBJ2-1; the D gene is possibly TRBD1 (5 bases). This CDR3 has 15 residues. Trimming shortened V by 4 bases and J by 0 bases, and 11 bases separated the two germline ends. Per germline, CDR1 SGHKS and CDR2 YYEKEE (reference sequence). For the CDR3, the DNA is TGTGCCAGCAGCGAGACAGTTAGCTCCTACAATGAGCAGTTCTTC. It is translated as CASSETVSSYNEQFF.